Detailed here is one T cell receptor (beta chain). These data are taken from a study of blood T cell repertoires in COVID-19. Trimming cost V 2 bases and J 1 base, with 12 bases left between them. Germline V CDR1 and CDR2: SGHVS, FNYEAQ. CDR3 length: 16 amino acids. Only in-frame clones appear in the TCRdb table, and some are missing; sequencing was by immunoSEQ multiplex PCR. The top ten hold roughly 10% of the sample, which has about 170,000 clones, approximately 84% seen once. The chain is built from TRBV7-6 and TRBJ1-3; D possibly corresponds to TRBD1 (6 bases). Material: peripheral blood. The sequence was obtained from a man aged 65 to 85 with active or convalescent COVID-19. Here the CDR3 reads CASSLTGNPSGNTIYF. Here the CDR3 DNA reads TGTGCCAGCAGCTTAACAGGGAACCCGTCTGGAAACACCATATATTTT.